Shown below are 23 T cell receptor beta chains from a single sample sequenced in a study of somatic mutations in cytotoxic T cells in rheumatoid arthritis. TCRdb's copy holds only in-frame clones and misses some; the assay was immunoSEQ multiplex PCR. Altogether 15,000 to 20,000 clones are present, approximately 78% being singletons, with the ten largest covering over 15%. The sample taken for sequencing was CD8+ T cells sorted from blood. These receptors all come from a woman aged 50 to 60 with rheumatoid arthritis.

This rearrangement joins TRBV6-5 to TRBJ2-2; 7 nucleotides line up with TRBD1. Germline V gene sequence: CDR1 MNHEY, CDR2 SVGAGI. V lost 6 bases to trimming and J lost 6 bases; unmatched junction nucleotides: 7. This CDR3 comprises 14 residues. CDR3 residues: CASSLGQRSGELFF. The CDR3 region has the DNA TGTGCCAGCAGCCTGGGACAGCGGTCCGGGGAGCTGTTTTTT.

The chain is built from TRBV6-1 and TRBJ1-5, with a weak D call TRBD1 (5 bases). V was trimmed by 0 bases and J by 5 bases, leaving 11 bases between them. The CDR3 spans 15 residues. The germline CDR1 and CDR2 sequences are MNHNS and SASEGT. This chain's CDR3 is CASSEAWGGDQPQHF. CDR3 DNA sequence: TGTGCCAGCAGTGAAGCGTGGGGGGGAGATCAGCCCCAGCATTTT.

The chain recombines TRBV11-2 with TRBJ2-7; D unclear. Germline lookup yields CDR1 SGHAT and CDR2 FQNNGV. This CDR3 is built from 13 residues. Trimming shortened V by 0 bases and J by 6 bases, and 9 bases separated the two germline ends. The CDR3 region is CASSLDSTGEQYF. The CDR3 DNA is TGTGCCAGCAGCTTAGATTCTACGGGCGAGCAGTACTTC.

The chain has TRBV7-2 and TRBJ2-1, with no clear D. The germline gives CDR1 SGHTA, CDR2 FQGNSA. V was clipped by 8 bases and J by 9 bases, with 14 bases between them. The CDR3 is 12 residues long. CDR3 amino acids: CASSVDGSEQFF. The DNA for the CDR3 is TGTGCCAGCTCTGTGGACGGCAGTGAGCAGTTCTTC.

CDR3 bases: TGCGCCAGCAGTCAATTCCCCCCCTCCTCTTATAATTCACCCCTCCACTTT. This translates into CASSQFPPSSYNSPLHF. The chain is built from TRBV23-1 and TRBJ1-6, with D uncertain. TRBV23-1 is designated an ORF whose function remains uncertain. V lost 1 base, J lost 4 bases, and 14 bases lay in between. This CDR3 region has 17 residues.

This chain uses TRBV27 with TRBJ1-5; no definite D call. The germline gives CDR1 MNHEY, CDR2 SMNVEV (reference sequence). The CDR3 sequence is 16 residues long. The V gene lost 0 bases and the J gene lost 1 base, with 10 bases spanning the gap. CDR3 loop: CASSLSLTGSNQPQHF. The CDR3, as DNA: TGTGCCAGCAGTTTATCCCTTACGGGAAGCAATCAGCCCCAGCATTTT.

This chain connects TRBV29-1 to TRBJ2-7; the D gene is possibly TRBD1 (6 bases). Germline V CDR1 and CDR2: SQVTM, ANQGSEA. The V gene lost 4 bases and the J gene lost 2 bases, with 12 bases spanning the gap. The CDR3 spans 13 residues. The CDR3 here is CSVVTGRTYEQYF. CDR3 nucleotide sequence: TGCAGCGTTGTAACAGGGCGGACCTACGAGCAGTACTTC.

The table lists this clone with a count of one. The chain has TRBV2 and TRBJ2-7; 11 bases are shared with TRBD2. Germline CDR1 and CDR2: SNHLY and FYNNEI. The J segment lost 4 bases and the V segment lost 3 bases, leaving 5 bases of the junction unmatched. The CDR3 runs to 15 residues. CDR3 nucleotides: TGTGCCAGCAGTGAGGGTAGCGGGGGGGAGTACGAGCAGTACTTC. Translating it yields CASSEGSGGEYEQYF.

The CDR3 protein is CASSQAQGLAGSPETQYF. CDR3 nucleotides: TGCGCCAGCAGCCAAGCCCAAGGCCTAGCGGGGTCCCCGGAGACCCAGTACTTC. V gene TRBV4-1 combines with J gene TRBJ2-5; 9 bases align to TRBD2. Per the germline V gene, CDR1 is MGHRA and CDR2 is YSYEKL. The CDR3 runs to 18 residues. J lost 5 bases, V lost 1 base, and 14 bases had no gene match.

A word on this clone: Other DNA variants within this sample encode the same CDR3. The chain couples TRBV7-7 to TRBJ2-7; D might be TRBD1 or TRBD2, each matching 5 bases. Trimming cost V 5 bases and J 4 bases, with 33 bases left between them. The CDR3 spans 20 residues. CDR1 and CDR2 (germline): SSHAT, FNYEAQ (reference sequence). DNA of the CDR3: TGTGCCAGCAGCCCCTCAGGAACAGACATGTGGGGGATGGTAAGGTACGAGCAGTACTTC. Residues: CASSPSGTDMWGMVRYEQYF.

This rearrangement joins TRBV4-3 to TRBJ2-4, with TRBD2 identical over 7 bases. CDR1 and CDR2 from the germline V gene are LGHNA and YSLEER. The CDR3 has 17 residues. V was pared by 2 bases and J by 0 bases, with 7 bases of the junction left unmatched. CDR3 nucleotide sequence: TGCGCCAGCAGCCAATCTGGCGGGAGTGGAGCCAAAAACATTCAGTACTTC. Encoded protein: CASSQSGGSGAKNIQYF.

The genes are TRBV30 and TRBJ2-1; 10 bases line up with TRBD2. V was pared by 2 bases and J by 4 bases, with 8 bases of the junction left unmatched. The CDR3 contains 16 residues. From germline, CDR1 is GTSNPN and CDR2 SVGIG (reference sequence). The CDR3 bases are TGTGCCTGGAGTCAGCGACCTAGCGGGAGTTACAATGAGCAGTTCTTC. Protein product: CAWSQRPSGSYNEQFF.

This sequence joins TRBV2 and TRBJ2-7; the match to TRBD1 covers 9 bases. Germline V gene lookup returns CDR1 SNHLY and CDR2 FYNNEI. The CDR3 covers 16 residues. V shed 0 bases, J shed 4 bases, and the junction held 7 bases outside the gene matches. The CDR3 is CASSEAGDRGVYEQYF. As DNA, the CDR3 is TGTGCCAGCAGTGAAGCAGGCGACAGGGGGGTTTACGAGCAGTACTTC.

The CDR3 spells CASSEGGGFGIEQYF. The DNA of the CDR3 is TGTGCCAGCAGCGAGGGCGGGGGATTCGGGATCGAGCAGTACTTC. The genes are TRBV7-6 and TRBJ2-7; 7 bases map to TRBD2. With 5 bases clipped from V and 6 bases from J, the junction kept 13 bases outside the gene matches. From germline, CDR1 is SGHVS and CDR2 FNYEAQ. CDR3 length: 15 residues.

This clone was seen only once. The CDR3 bases are TGTGCCAGCAGCTTAGGACAGGGGGCGGATGGCTACACCTTC. This gives the protein CASSLGQGADGYTF. The chain employs TRBV13 and TRBJ1-2; 9 bases map to TRBD1. The CDR3 extends over 14 amino acids. Germline V gives CDR1 PRHDT, CDR2 FYEKMQ (reference sequence). V shed 0 bases, J shed 6 bases, and the junction held 2 bases outside the gene matches.

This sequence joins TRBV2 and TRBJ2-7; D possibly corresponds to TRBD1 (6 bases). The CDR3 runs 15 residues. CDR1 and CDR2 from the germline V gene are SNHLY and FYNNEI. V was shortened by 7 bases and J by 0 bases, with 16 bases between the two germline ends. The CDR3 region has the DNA TGTGCCAGCAATACCCTGACAGGAAGCTCCTACGAGCAGTACTTC. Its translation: CASNTLTGSSYEQYF.

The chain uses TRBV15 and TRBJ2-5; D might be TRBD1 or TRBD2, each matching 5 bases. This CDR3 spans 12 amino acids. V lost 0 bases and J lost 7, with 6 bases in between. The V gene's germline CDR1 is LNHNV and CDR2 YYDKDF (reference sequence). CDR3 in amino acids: CATSRDGGTQYF. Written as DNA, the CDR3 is TGTGCCACCAGCAGAGATGGGGGGACCCAGTACTTC.

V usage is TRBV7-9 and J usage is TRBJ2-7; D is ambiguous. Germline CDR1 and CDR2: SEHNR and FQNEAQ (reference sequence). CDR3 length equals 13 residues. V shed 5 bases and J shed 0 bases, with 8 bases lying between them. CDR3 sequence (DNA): TGTGCCAGCAGCAACCGATTCTCCTACGAGCAGTACTTC. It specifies CASSNRFSYEQYF.

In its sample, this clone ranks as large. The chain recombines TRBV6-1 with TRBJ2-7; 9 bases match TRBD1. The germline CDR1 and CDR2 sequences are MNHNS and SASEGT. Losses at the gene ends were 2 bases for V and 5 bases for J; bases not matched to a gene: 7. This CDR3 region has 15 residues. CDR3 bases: TGTGCCAGCAGTGAAAGGACAGGGGAGTATCACGAGCAGTACTTC. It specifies CASSERTGEYHEQYF.

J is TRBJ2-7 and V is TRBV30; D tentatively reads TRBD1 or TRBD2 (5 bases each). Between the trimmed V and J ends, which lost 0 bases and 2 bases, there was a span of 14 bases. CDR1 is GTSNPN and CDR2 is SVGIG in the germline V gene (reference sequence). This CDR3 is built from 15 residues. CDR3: CAWSVPRVSAYEQYF. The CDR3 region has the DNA TGTGCCTGGAGTGTACCCAGGGTTAGCGCCTACGAGCAGTACTTC.

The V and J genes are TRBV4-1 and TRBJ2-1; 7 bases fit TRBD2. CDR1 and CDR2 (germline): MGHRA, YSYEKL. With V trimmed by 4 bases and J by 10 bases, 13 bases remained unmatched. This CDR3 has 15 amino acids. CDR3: CASSLGGLTREEQFF. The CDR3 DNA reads TGCGCCAGCAGCCTGGGTGGTTTGACGCGGGAGGAGCAGTTCTTC.

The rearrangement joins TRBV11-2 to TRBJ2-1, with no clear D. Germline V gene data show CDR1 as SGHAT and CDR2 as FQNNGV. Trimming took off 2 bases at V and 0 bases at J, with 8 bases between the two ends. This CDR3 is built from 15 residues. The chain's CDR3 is CASSLFASSYNEQFF. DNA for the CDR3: TGTGCCAGCAGCTTATTCGCCAGCTCCTACAATGAGCAGTTCTTC.

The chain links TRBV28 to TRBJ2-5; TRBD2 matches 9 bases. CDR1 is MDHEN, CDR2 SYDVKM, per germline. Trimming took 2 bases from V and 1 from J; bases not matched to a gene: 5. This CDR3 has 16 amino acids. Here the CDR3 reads CASSLIIAGVQETQYF. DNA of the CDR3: TGTGCCAGCAGTTTAATTATAGCGGGGGTCCAAGAGACCCAGTACTTC. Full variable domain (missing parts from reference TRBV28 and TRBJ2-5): DVKVTQSSRYLVKRTGEKVFLECVQDMDHENMFWYRQDPGLGLRLIYFSYDVKMKEKGDIPEGYSVSREKKERFSLILESASTNQTSMYLCASSLIIAGVQETQYFGPGTRLLVL.